Following are 10 T cell receptor beta chains from one sample sequenced in a study of spatial heterogeneity in lung cancer. Study-wide findings and caveats: Higher tumor mutation counts went along with higher counts of expanded intratumoral alpha and beta TCRs.

TCRdb reanalysed the 5' RACE reads using MiXCR and keeps one entry per CDR3 protein. The sample lists 6,000 to 9,500 distinct CDR3 sequences, 8.2% occurring once. Their antigens are not known. Specified time point: sample taken at primary tumor resection. Source: lung tumor tissue, taken at surgery. These receptors were collected from a male donor with early-stage non-small cell lung cancer.

This clonotype was detected many times. Since the library was made to target alpha chains, this beta chain is a stray read and its abundance is not meaningful. This chain connects TRBV12-3 or TRBV12-4 to TRBJ2-5; D is uncertain. V was shortened by 6 bases and J by 4 bases, with 6 bases between the two germline ends. The CDR3 totals 11 residues. The DNA of the CDR3 is TGTGCCAGCAGGGTAGGAGAGACCCAGTACTTC. Encoded protein: CASRVGETQYF.

By sample fraction, this clonotype is medium-sized. The library was built for alpha chains, so this beta chain is an off-target read and its size means little. This sequence joins TRBV12-3 or TRBV12-4 and TRBJ1-5, with 7 bases that match TRBD1. Losses at the gene ends were 11 bases for V and 2 bases for J; bases not matched to a gene: 9. This CDR3 region has 14 residues. CDR3 amino acids: CACTPGQGNQPQHF. Written as DNA, the CDR3 is TGTGCCTGCACCCCCGGACAGGGCAATCAGCCCCAGCATTTT.

A note on this clonotype: The size of this beta chain means little, since it is a stray read in a library made for alpha chains. This sequence joins TRBV10-2 and TRBJ2-1, with 11 bases aligning to TRBD2. Germline CDR1 and CDR2: WSHSY and SAAADI. V was clipped by 2 bases and J by 6 bases; unmatched bases: 6. The CDR3 loop spans 16 amino acids. The chain's CDR3 is CASSEPLAGGPNEQFF. The CDR3 DNA reads as TGCGCCAGCAGTGAGCCTCTAGCGGGAGGTCCCAATGAGCAGTTCTTC.

This clonotype was picked up many times. With the library built for alpha chains, this beta chain is off target and its frequency is not meaningful. The V and J genes are TRBV12-3 or TRBV12-4 and TRBJ2-2, with TRBD1 identical over 9 bases. V shed 5 bases, J shed 3 bases, and the junction held 7 bases outside the gene matches. There are 16 residues in the CDR3. Written as DNA, the CDR3 is TGTGCCAGCAGTCGCGGCGGGACAGGGTACACCGGGGAGCTGTTTTTT. This translates into CASSRGGTGYTGELFF.

This clonotype was detected a few times. This beta chain turned up in a library designed for alpha chains; as an off-target read, its abundance says little. This sequence joins TRBV7-2 and TRBJ1-6, with D perhaps matching TRBD1 (5 bases). The V end lost 4 bases, the J end lost 13 bases, and 17 bases lay between the germline ends. Germline CDR1 is SGHTA and CDR2 is FQGNSA. This CDR3 region has 14 residues. The CDR3 reads CASSSRGSISPLHF. The CDR3 bases are TGTGCCAGCAGCTCACGGGGGTCGATTTCGCCCCTCCACTTT.

This clonotype has a count of ten or more. This beta chain turned up in a library designed for alpha chains; as an off-target read, its abundance says little. The chain combines TRBV20-1 with TRBJ2-1, with D possibly being TRBD1 (5 bases). In germline, CDR1 is DFQATT, CDR2 SNEGSKA (reference sequence). This CDR3 comprises 14 residues. V lost 3 bases, J lost 10 bases, and 19 bases lay in between. The CDR3 loop is CSASSQGLVEEQFF. The DNA of the CDR3 is TGCAGTGCTAGTTCTCAGGGATTGGTCGAGGAGCAGTTCTTC.

In this sample, this clonotype turned up many times. Since the library was made to target alpha chains, this beta chain is a stray read and its abundance is not meaningful. This sequence joins TRBV9 and TRBJ2-3; either TRBD1 or TRBD2 may supply D (5 bases each). The CDR3 is made up of 13 amino acids. With 5 bases removed from V and 1 base from J, the gap between germline ends came to 8 bases. The germline gives CDR1 SGDLS, CDR2 YYNGEE. For the CDR3, the DNA is TGTGCCAGCAGGGGGACCCGCACAGATACGCAGTATTTT. It specifies CASRGTRTDTQYF.

This clonotype is categorized as medium-sized. In a library made to pick up alpha chains, this beta chain is a stray read with a size that means little. This chain uses TRBV7-9 with TRBJ2-1; 9 nucleotides align to TRBD2. Germline V gives CDR1 SEHNR, CDR2 FQNEAQ (reference sequence). J lost 9 bases, V lost 4 bases, and 16 bases had no gene match. This CDR3 spans 17 amino acids. CDR3 coding DNA: TGTGCCAGCAGCTCCCACAGTCCTAGCGGGGCAGGATCTGAGCAGTTCTTC. It encodes CASSSHSPSGAGSEQFF.

By share, this clonotype ranks as medium-sized. Being off target in a library aimed at alpha chains, this beta chain has a size of little meaning. The V gene is TRBV9, the J gene TRBJ2-3, with TRBD2 matching over 11 bases. This CDR3 has 15 amino acids. Per germline, CDR1 SGDLS and CDR2 YYNGEE. Unmatched junction bases numbered 5, after V lost 4 bases and J lost 4 bases. Here the CDR3 DNA reads TGTGCCAGCAGCCCTGGGACTAGCGGCGCAGATACGCAGTATTTT. Translated: CASSPGTSGADTQYF.

This clonotype was observed a few times. The library was designed around alpha chains, so this beta chain is a stray read whose abundance carries little weight. The V and J genes are TRBV7-3 and TRBJ1-4; no reliable D call. V lost 1 base to trimming and J lost 5 bases, with 5 bases between them. The CDR3 is made up of 13 amino acids. Germline V gene data show CDR1 as SGHTA and CDR2 as FQGTGA. CDR3 sequence reads: CASSLNSNEKLFF. In nucleotides, the CDR3 is TGTGCCAGCAGCTTAAACAGCAATGAAAAACTGTTTTTT. Variable domain in full (rest from reference TRBV7-3 and TRBJ1-4): GAGVSQTPSNKVTEKGKYVELRCDPISGHTALYWYRQSLGQGPEFLIYFQGTGAADDSGLPNDRFFAVRPEGSVSTLKIQRTERGDSAVYLCASSLNSNEKLFFGSGTQLSVL.